This is a list of T cell receptor beta chains from one sample in a study of glioma-infiltrating T cells. Each CDR3 protein gets one entry after TCRdb re-called the multiplex PCR reads with MiXCR. This repertoire shows roughly 100,000 distinct CDR3 sequences, about 30% found once; its top ten account for 44%. The source material was glioma tissue, nonneoplastic brain tissue, or PBMCs (not recorded which). These receptors were obtained from a human donor with low-grade glioma or glioblastoma, undergoing nonglioma brain surgery, or in good health (not recorded which). Both conserved end residues are part of each CDR3. Each record gives: D gene, V gene, J gene, CDR3 protein. The D gene is left open where the match is weak.

d_gene: .
v_gene: TRBV20-1
j_gene: TRBJ2-7
CDR3aa: CSARPPGRISYEQYF

d_gene: .
v_gene: TRBV19
j_gene: TRBJ1-6
CDR3aa: CASSPPGQPNSPLHF

d_gene: TRBD1
v_gene: TRBV11-2
j_gene: TRBJ2-7
CDR3aa: CASSQAEQGHYEQYF

d_gene: .
v_gene: TRBV6-1
j_gene: TRBJ2-3
CDR3aa: CATRDNTDTQYF

d_gene: .
v_gene: TRBV9
j_gene: TRBJ2-6
CDR3aa: CASSVAVSSGANVLTF

d_gene: TRBD2
v_gene: TRBV7-2
j_gene: TRBJ2-7
CDR3aa: CASNLTSGAYEQYF

d_gene: .
v_gene: TRBV18
j_gene: TRBJ1-6
CDR3aa: CASSPLPDSQSSYNSPLHF

d_gene: .
v_gene: TRBV7-2
j_gene: TRBJ2-7
CDR3aa: CASSLRDGYEQYF

d_gene: .
v_gene: TRBV6-1
j_gene: TRBJ2-3
CDR3aa: CASSPSTDTQYF

d_gene: .
v_gene: TRBV5-1
j_gene: TRBJ2-3
CDR3aa: CASSLDDTDTQYF

d_gene: .
v_gene: TRBV18
j_gene: TRBJ1-5
CDR3aa: CASSRRQTLDPQHF

d_gene: .
v_gene: TRBV20-1
j_gene: TRBJ1-2
CDR3aa: CSAKTMPGYYGYTF

d_gene: TRBD1
v_gene: TRBV10-3
j_gene: TRBJ2-1
CDR3aa: CAISDSPQGHEQFF